The 9 T cell receptor beta chains presented below share a single source sample, sequenced in a study of patients and donors after allogeneic stem cell transplantation. TCRdb independently ran MiXCR on the RT-PCR reads; one entry per CDR3 protein. This table holds about a million distinct CDR3 sequences, more than 15% found once. Material: blood, either unsorted or a sorted T cell fraction (not recorded which). Source of these receptors: a human donor who was either an allogeneic HSCT recipient or a stem cell or donor lymphocyte infusion donor (not recorded which). It is not recorded whose cells these are; they may come from a transplant donor.

This clonotype was counted many times. CDR3 in DNA: TGTGCCAGCAGCCGAAACAATGAGCAGTTCTTC. Residues: CASSRNNEQFF. The chain recombines TRBV6-5 with TRBJ2-1; D not resolved. CDR1 is MNHEY, CDR2 SVGAGI, per germline. Trimming shortened V by 6 bases and J by 5 bases, and 5 bases separated the two germline ends. This CDR3 region has 11 residues.

This clonotype was observed a single time. The V and J genes are TRBV15 and TRBJ2-2; D remains ambiguous. The germline V gene has CDR1 LNHNV and CDR2 YYDKDF (reference sequence). Between the trimmed V and J ends, which lost 1 base and 1 base, there was a span of 10 bases. The CDR3 spans 16 residues. This CDR3 is CATSRADGWNTGELFF. In DNA form, the CDR3 reads TGTGCCACCAGCAGAGCCGACGGTTGGAACACCGGGGAGCTGTTTTTT.

In nucleotides, the CDR3 is TGTGCCATCAGTGTGGCGGGAGTTTGGAATGAGCAGTTCTTC. As protein: CAISVAGVWNEQFF. The J gene is TRBJ2-1, the V gene TRBV10-3, with 7 positions matching TRBD2. The CDR3 has 14 amino acids. CDR1 is ENHRY, CDR2 SYGVKD, per germline. After removal of 4 bases from V and 7 bases from J, the junction contained 7 bases not matched to a gene.

V usage is TRBV29-1 and J usage is TRBJ2-2, with TRBD1 matching over 10 bases. CDR1 and CDR2 (germline): SQVTM, ANQGSEA. The CDR3 runs to 15 residues. J gave up 8 bases and V 0 bases, and 6 bases lay outside the gene matches. CDR3 residues: CSVEDSGQGRGELFF. The CDR3 DNA sequence: TGCAGCGTTGAAGATTCGGGACAGGGGAGGGGGGAGCTGTTTTTT.

There are a few counts of this clonotype. This chain uses TRBV12-3 or TRBV12-4 with TRBJ2-2; TRBD1 aligns across 12 bases. The CDR3 sequence is 15 residues long. The trim removed 5 bases at V and 6 bases at J, leaving 4 bases unmatched. CDR3 nucleotides: TGTGCCAGCAGTCCAGGGACAGGGGGCCCCGGGGAGCTGTTTTTT. Protein sequence: CASSPGTGGPGELFF.

Ten or more counts support this clonotype. The gene calls are TRBV25-1 and TRBJ1-2; 10 bases map to TRBD1. Germline CDR1 is MGHDK and CDR2 is SYGVNS. Germline trimming cut 5 bases from V and 8 bases from J; bases unmatched to any gene: 8. The CDR3 loop spans 14 amino acids. The CDR3 bases are TGTGCCAGCAGTTACCGGGACAGGGGCGCCGGCTACACCTTC. Protein: CASSYRDRGAGYTF.

The chain employs TRBV7-9 and TRBJ1-1; D remains unclear. V was pared by 5 bases and J by 5 bases, with 12 bases between. This CDR3 comprises 13 residues. Germline lookup yields CDR1 SEHNR and CDR2 FQNEAQ (reference sequence). The CDR3: CASSGRWRTEAFF. CDR3 bases: TGTGCCAGCAGCGGACGGTGGCGGACTGAAGCTTTCTTT.

The V and J genes are TRBV7-9 and TRBJ2-1; possible D gene TRBD1, 6 bases. The CDR3 covers 17 residues. Trimming pared 5 bases from V and 6 bases from J, leaving 23 bases between. CDR1 SEHNR and CDR2 FQNEAQ come from the germline V gene (reference sequence). As DNA, the CDR3 is TGTGCCAGCAGCGCCGATCGATGGACAGAAGGAGGCAATGAGCAGTTCTTC. This encodes CASSADRWTEGGNEQFF.

This clonotype was observed many times. The chain couples TRBV5-6 to TRBJ2-2; D perhaps matches TRBD2 (5 bases). Germline V CDR1 and CDR2: SGHDT, YYEEEE. The CDR3 has 18 amino acids. V gave up 0 bases and J gave up 5 bases, with 20 bases separating them. The CDR3 DNA follows: TGTGCCAGCAGCTTGGCCGCGGGCCTTAAAAAGTTTACCGGGGAGCTGTTTTTT. It yields the protein CASSLAAGLKKFTGELFF.